The 22 T cell receptor beta chains below were found in one sample sequenced in a study of radiotherapy plus CTLA-4 blockade in lung cancer. Repertoires were generated with immunoSEQ multiplex PCR, while TCRdb's copy carries only in-frame clones and drops some. The repertoire holds tens of thousands of clones, with roughly four fifths as singletons. This sample comprised peripheral blood, obtained from a patient treated with radiotherapy plus ipilimumab. These receptors were collected from a human donor with non-small cell lung cancer whose response to radiotherapy plus ipilimumab could not be evaluated. Some clones in this sample may be carry-over from other donors' samples.

The chain recombines TRBV6-1 with TRBJ2-7, with D maybe TRBD1 (6 bases). The CDR3 has 13 residues. Germline V CDR1 and CDR2: MNHNS, SASEGT. The V end lost 8 bases, the J end lost 2 bases, and 13 bases lay between the germline ends. The DNA of the CDR3 is TGTGCCAGCGTAAGTAACAGGGCCTACGAGCAGTACTTC. This sequence encodes CASVSNRAYEQYF.

This clone came up once. The chain carries TRBV27 and TRBJ1-4; the D gene is possibly TRBD1 (5 bases). From germline, CDR1 is MNHEY and CDR2 SMNVEV (reference sequence). Between the trimmed V and J ends, which lost 3 bases and 3 bases, there was a span of 14 bases. The CDR3 has 16 residues. The chain's CDR3 is CASSFGSGIPNEKLFF. CDR3 in DNA: TGTGCCAGCAGTTTCGGATCAGGGATCCCTAATGAAAAACTGTTTTTT.

The chain employs TRBV6-5 and TRBJ2-7; TRBD1 matches 8 bases. Looked up from germline, CDR1 is MNHEY and CDR2 is SVGAGI. Germline trimming cut 5 bases from V and 3 bases from J; bases unmatched to any gene: 9. The CDR3 extends over 15 amino acids. CDR3 in amino acids: CASSGARTGIYEQYF. DNA of the CDR3: TGTGCCAGCAGTGGGGCGAGGACAGGGATCTACGAGCAGTACTTC.

The V and J genes are TRBV2 and TRBJ1-6; no firm D call. Germline assignment: CDR1 SNHLY and CDR2 FYNNEI. V was pared by 8 bases and J by 7 bases, with 18 bases between. CDR3 length: 15 amino acids. The CDR3 sequence: CASGPSRAGNSPLHF. CDR3 in DNA: TGTGCCAGCGGCCCGTCGAGGGCCGGGAATTCACCCCTCCACTTT.

The chain carries TRBV19 and TRBJ2-1, with D perhaps TRBD2 (5 bases). CDR1 LNHDA and CDR2 SQIVND come from the germline V gene (reference sequence). Trimming took off 3 bases at V and 3 bases at J, with 6 bases between the two ends. The CDR3 covers 13 residues. Written as DNA, the CDR3 is TGTGCCAGTAGTATGGGAGTCTACAATGAGCAGTTCTTC. This translates into CASSMGVYNEQFF.

The rearrangement uses TRBV9 and TRBJ2-7; 8 nucleotides match TRBD1. The length of the CDR3 is 17 residues. Germline V gene data show CDR1 as SGDLS and CDR2 as YYNGEE. V was pared by 3 bases and J by 5 bases, with 16 bases of the junction left unmatched. CDR3 sequence reads: CASSEGVHGQGWNEQYF. The CDR3 DNA is TGTGCCAGCAGCGAGGGGGTACATGGACAGGGTTGGAACGAGCAGTACTTC.

The genes are TRBV10-3 and TRBJ2-7; weak D call: TRBD2 (7 bases). This CDR3 region has 14 residues. Deletions cut 8 bases from V and 2 bases from J, with 16 bases between. Germline V gives CDR1 ENHRY, CDR2 SYGVKD. DNA of the CDR3: TGTGCCATCGCCTCCGGGGAGGGGGCCTACGAGCAGTACTTC. Translated: CAIASGEGAYEQYF.

This clone was observed once. The V and J genes are TRBV19 and TRBJ1-6; perhaps TRBD1 as D (6 bases). Trimming took 3 bases from V and 3 from J, leaving 15 bases between them. CDR1 LNHDA and CDR2 SQIVND come from the germline V gene (reference sequence). This CDR3 is 17 amino acids long. The CDR3 protein is CASSMWGRAVYNSPLHF. In nucleotides, the CDR3 is TGTGCCAGTAGTATGTGGGGGCGCGCCGTCTATAATTCACCCCTCCACTTT.

This sequence joins TRBV27 and TRBJ1-6; D uncertain. Germline CDR1 and CDR2: MNHEY and SMNVEV (reference sequence). The ends were cut back, 0 bases at V and 9 bases at J, with 12 bases in the middle. The length of the CDR3 is 15 residues. DNA of the CDR3: TGTGCCAGCAGTTTATCGCCTTATGTCGGTTCACCCCTCCACTTT. Translating gives CASSLSPYVGSPLHF.

In this sample, this clone turned up a few times. The V call is TRBV6-5, the J call TRBJ2-1; the match to TRBD1 covers 8 bases. V trimming: 10 bases; J trimming: 9 bases; junction bases outside the gene matches: 17. Germline V gene sequence: CDR1 MNHEY, CDR2 SVGAGI. The CDR3 length is 15 residues. The CDR3 is CATSQTGGSFSEQFF. The CDR3 coding sequence is TGTGCCACCTCCCAAACAGGGGGTAGTTTCAGTGAGCAGTTCTTC.

The chain combines TRBV11-2 with TRBJ2-7; TRBD1 is a possible D gene (5 bases). The CDR3 runs 15 residues. V shed 2 bases and J shed 0 bases, with 11 bases lying between them. Germline CDR1 SGHAT, CDR2 FQNNGV. The CDR3 spells CASSLIGVNSYEQYF. CDR3 nucleotides: TGTGCCAGCAGCTTAATAGGGGTGAACTCCTACGAGCAGTACTTC.

The genes are TRBV11-2 and TRBJ1-2; TRBD1 matches 9 bases. CDR1 SGHAT and CDR2 FQNNGV come from the germline V gene. Trimming cost V 7 bases and J 4 bases; bases outside gene matches: 7. The CDR3 sequence is 14 residues long. CDR3 protein: CASTPGTGPYGYTF. CDR3 sequence (DNA): TGTGCCAGCACCCCGGGGACAGGGCCCTATGGCTACACCTTC. Full variable domain (missing parts from reference TRBV11-2 and TRBJ1-2): EAGVAQSPRYKIIEKRQSVAFWCNPISGHATLYWYQQILGQGPKLLIQFQNNGVVDDSQLPKDRFSAERLKGVDSTLKIQPAKLEDSAVYLCASTPGTGPYGYTFGSGTRLTVV.

The chain joins TRBV7-9 to TRBJ1-5; TRBD1 agrees at 8 bases. The V segment lost 5 bases and the J segment 6 bases; nucleotides outside the gene matches: 6. The germline gives CDR1 SEHNR, CDR2 FQNEAQ (reference sequence). The CDR3 covers 14 residues. CDR3 loop: CASSLDRGTQPQHF. The CDR3 DNA is TGTGCCAGCAGCCTAGACAGGGGAACTCAGCCCCAGCATTTT.

The V gene is TRBV5-4, the J gene TRBJ1-6; possible D gene TRBD1, 5 bases. Germline V gene sequence: CDR1 SGHNT, CDR2 YYREEE (reference sequence). The CDR3 covers 17 residues. Trimming shortened V by 0 bases and J by 10 bases, and 20 bases separated the two germline ends. The CDR3 region is CASSLVIGSGDRSPLHF. CDR3 nucleotides: TGTGCCAGCAGCTTGGTTATTGGGTCGGGGGACCGGTCACCCCTCCACTTT.

The chain has TRBV27 and TRBJ2-7; D gene uncertain. CDR3 length: 12 residues. The ends were cut back, 9 bases at V and 5 bases at J, with 14 bases in the middle. The V gene's germline CDR1 is MNHEY and CDR2 SMNVEV (reference sequence). CDR3: CASTESPDEQYF. The CDR3 DNA follows: TGTGCCAGTACAGAGTCTCCGGACGAGCAGTACTTC.

The rearrangement uses TRBV30 and TRBJ1-2; TRBD1 matches 7 bases. The CDR3 sequence is 16 residues long. Per the germline V gene, CDR1 is GTSNPN and CDR2 is SVGIG (reference sequence). V lost 0 bases and J lost 6; bases outside the gene matches: 13. The CDR3 protein is CAWSVVSPDRLHGYTF. The CDR3 region has the DNA TGTGCCTGGAGTGTCGTGTCTCCGGACAGGCTCCATGGCTACACCTTC.

This clone was counted once. The chain recombines TRBV7-2 with TRBJ2-3; tentatively, D is TRBD2 (5 bases). Germline V gene sequence: CDR1 SGHTA, CDR2 FQGNSA. The CDR3 spans 15 residues. V lost 1 base, J lost 5 bases, and 13 bases lay in between. DNA of the CDR3: TGTGCCAGCAGCTTAGAAGGCGGGCCAATAGATACGCAGTATTTT. Translation gives CASSLEGGPIDTQYF. Full variable domain (rest looked up from reference TRBV7-2 and TRBJ2-3): GAGVSQSPSNKVTEKGKDVELRCDPISGHTALYWYRQSLGQGLEFLIYFQGNSAPDKSGLPSDRFSAERTGGSVSTLTIQRTQQEDSAVYLCASSLEGGPIDTQYFGPGTRLTVL.

This clone was counted only a few times. CDR3 region: CAIRGRGYGYTF. In DNA form, the CDR3 reads TGTGCCATTCGGGGCAGGGGGTATGGCTACACCTTC. The gene calls are TRBV28 and TRBJ1-2; 7 bases align to TRBD1. V dropped 10 bases and J dropped 5; count of bases not matched to a gene: 7. Germline V CDR1 and CDR2: MDHEN, SYDVKM. The CDR3 loop spans 12 amino acids.

V gene TRBV5-1 combines with J gene TRBJ2-1; D is undetermined. The germline V gene has CDR1 SGHRS and CDR2 YFSETQ. The CDR3 has 12 residues. Between the trimmed V and J ends, which lost 0 bases and 15 bases, there was a span of 13 bases. The CDR3 DNA sequence: TGCGCCAGCAGCTTGGTCGGTCCTAACGCGTTCTTC. It yields the protein CASSLVGPNAFF.

The gene calls are TRBV4-1 and TRBJ2-7; 9 positions match TRBD2. V was clipped by 1 base and J by 6 bases; unmatched bases: 13. CDR1 MGHRA and CDR2 YSYEKL come from the germline V gene. The CDR3 spans 17 residues. CDR3 sequence (DNA): TGCGCCAGCAGCCAAGGGGCCGGGAGCGGGGGGAGGGGCGAGCAGTACTTC. Translation: CASSQGAGSGGRGEQYF.

V and J are TRBV9 and TRBJ1-6; D is ambiguous. Germline V gives CDR1 SGDLS, CDR2 YYNGEE. V lost 0 bases and J lost 6, with 10 bases in between. The CDR3 extends over 15 amino acids. The CDR3 DNA reads TGTGCCAGCAGCGTAGTAGGAGCCTTTAATTCACCCCTCCACTTT. Protein sequence: CASSVVGAFNSPLHF.

The CDR3 bases are TGTGCCAGCAGTACCGGGGGACAGGGGCAGAATCAGCCCCAGCATTTT. Protein product: CASSTGGQGQNQPQHF. This chain joins TRBV7-2 and TRBJ1-5, with TRBD1 matching 10 bases. Germline CDR1 and CDR2: SGHTA and FQGNSA. The CDR3 length is 16 residues. V gave up 6 bases and J gave up 4 bases; unmatched junction bases: 9.